This TCR beta chain was identified in a study of blood T cell repertoires in COVID-19. About the study: Both acute and convalescent COVID-19 samples were obtained from the United States, Italy and Spain. The cDNA or gDNA used as material had been derived from T cells, B-cell-depleted T cells, or PBMCs.

The CDR3 spans 13 residues. Trimming took off 6 bases at V and 4 bases at J, with 11 bases between the two ends. Germline V gene lookup returns CDR1 MNHEY and CDR2 SMNVEV (reference sequence). The assay was immunoSEQ multiplex PCR, and TCRdb's table has in-frame clones only and misses some. Of over 80,000 clones listed, 80% to 90% are singletons. The source is a man at least 80 years old with active or convalescent COVID-19. The sample taken for sequencing was peripheral blood. This chain uses TRBV27 with TRBJ2-3; D is undetermined. CDR3 coding DNA: TGTGCCAGCAGGATGAGGTGGGCAGATACGCAGTATTTT. As protein: CASRMRWADTQYF.